The 8 T cell receptor beta chains presented below share a single source sample, sequenced in a study of graft-versus-host responses after intestinal transplantation. This table comes from immunoSEQ multiplex PCR, and its TCRdb copy is limited to in-frame clones, with some not included. The table has tens of thousands of clones, 89% seen once. The material was PBMCs, obtained 65 to 70 days after intestinal transplantation. The receptors shown here come from a human patient who received an intestinal transplant, so some T cells may come from the graft donor.

V usage is TRBV30 and J usage is TRBJ2-4; 7 bases line up with TRBD1. The length of the CDR3 is 12 residues. The V and J ends lost 5 bases and 3 bases, in that order; junction bases with no gene match: 1. Germline V gives CDR1 GTSNPN, CDR2 SVGIG (reference sequence). CDR3 nucleotides: TGTGCCTGGGACAGGGACAAAAACATTCAGTACTTC. This encodes CAWDRDKNIQYF.

V usage is TRBV2 and J usage is TRBJ1-6; D unresolved. CDR3 length: 9 residues. V lost 6 bases to trimming and J lost 10 bases, with 1 base between them. CDR1 is SNHLY and CDR2 is FYNNEI in the germline V gene. This CDR3 reads CASRSPLHF. The DNA of the CDR3 is TGTGCCAGCAGATCACCCCTCCACTTT.

This rearrangement joins TRBV15 to TRBJ2-5; D unresolved. Matching the DNA end better, TRBJ2-7 makes the J call doubtful. Per germline, CDR1 LNHNV and CDR2 YYDKDF (reference sequence). This CDR3 contains 15 residues. The CDR3 region is CATSRDPSVSYEQYF. For the CDR3, the DNA is TGTGCCACCAGCAGAGATCCCAGCGTCTCCTACGAGCAGTACTTC.

This chain joins TRBV10-3 and TRBJ2-1; D is ambiguous. The germline gives CDR1 ENHRY, CDR2 SYGVKD. Between the trimmed V and J ends, which lost 5 bases and 4 bases, there was a span of 9 bases. The CDR3 is made up of 13 amino acids. The CDR3 sequence: CAISPARYNEQFF. Here the CDR3 DNA reads TGTGCCATCAGTCCCGCAAGGTACAATGAGCAGTTCTTC.

V gene TRBV6-9 combines with J gene TRBJ1-1, with a weak D call TRBD1 (6 bases). V lost 3 bases to trimming and J lost 3 bases, with 17 bases between them. CDR1 and CDR2 from the germline V gene are MNHGY and SVAAGI. This CDR3 spans 16 amino acids. The CDR3 DNA is TGTGCCAGCAGTTACCTACTGGGCAGGGGAGACACTGAAGCTTTCTTT. Its translation is CASSYLLGRGDTEAFF.

The chain employs TRBV27 and TRBJ1-4; the D gene is possibly TRBD1 (6 bases). Per the germline V gene, CDR1 is MNHEY and CDR2 is SMNVEV (reference sequence). V was clipped by 8 bases and J by 6 bases, with 13 bases between them. The CDR3 extends over 13 amino acids. CDR3 coding DNA: TGTGCCAGCGGTTACAGGGAAGATGAAAAACTGTTTTTT. Protein: CASGYREDEKLFF.

The chain joins TRBV6-6 to TRBJ1-5; possibly TRBD1 for D (5 bases). The CDR3 consists of 15 residues. CDR1 is MNHNY and CDR2 is SVGAGI in the germline V gene (reference sequence). Trimming pared 7 bases from V and 1 base from J, leaving 14 bases between. The CDR3 region has the DNA TGTGCCAGCAAGGGGAGCGAGGGAAGCAATCAGCCCCAGCATTTT. The encoded protein is CASKGSEGSNQPQHF.

The gene calls are TRBV4-3 and TRBJ1-2; D unclear. CDR1 and CDR2 from the germline V gene are LGHNA and YSLEER. The CDR3 spans 17 residues. With 4 bases removed from V and 5 bases from J, the gap between germline ends came to 23 bases. CDR3 loop: CASSRYRGWGAGYGYTF. Written as DNA, the CDR3 is TGCGCCAGCAGCCGATATCGCGGTTGGGGAGCTGGGTATGGCTACACCTTC.